This T cell receptor (beta chain) originates from a study of T cells after yellow fever vaccination. By 5'RACE template switching, TCR cDNA was produced, with a universal primer site and UMIs added in the process. TCRdb re-analysed the 5' RACE reads in MiXCR, keeping a single row per CDR3 protein. This sample has about 260,000 distinct CDR3 sequences; 3.6% occur once, and the top ten carry about 20%. This clonotype was seen at least ten times. The ends lost 2 bases at V and 4 bases at J; junction bases unmatched: 7. This CDR3 region has 15 residues. Germline loops: CDR1 MGHRA, CDR2 YSYEKL. Specimen: PBMCs, collected 15 days after the yellow fever booster vaccination. The sequence derives from a man younger than 35 who received the YFV17D yellow fever vaccine. The J gene is TRBJ1-2, the V gene TRBV4-1; TRBD1 agrees at 7 bases. Here the CDR3 reads CASSQPQGPGYGYTF. CDR3 bases: TGCGCCAGCAGCCAACCACAGGGGCCGGGCTATGGCTACACCTTC.